This TCR beta chain came from a study of T cells after yellow fever vaccination. Findings and limits, study-wide: Boosting was followed by the reappearance of most primary-vaccination clones (approximately 95% CD4, about 88% CD8).

Many counts were recorded for this clonotype. Its antigen is not identified. MiXCR was run by TCRdb on the 5' RACE reads, yielding one entry per CDR3 protein. The sample includes fewer than 400,000 distinct CDR3 sequences, roughly 10% seen only once; the top ten take about 3.5%. This CDR3 comprises 13 residues. Germline CDR1 is SGHAT and CDR2 is FQNNGV. Trimming took off 3 bases at V and 2 bases at J, with 7 bases between the two ends. This rearrangement joins TRBV11-2 to TRBJ2-5; D not certain. The sequence was collected from a young man who received the YFV17D yellow fever vaccine. Sequencing used CD4+ T cells sorted from PBMCs, obtained 45 days after the yellow fever booster vaccination. This chain's CDR3 is CASSFSGQETQYF. In nucleotides, the CDR3 is TGTGCCAGCAGCTTTTCCGGGCAAGAGACCCAGTACTTC.